The 10 T cell receptor beta chains below were found in one sample sequenced in a study of long-term antiretroviral therapy in people with HIV. immunoSEQ v3.0 was run at survey level. Sequencing was performed with immunoSEQ multiplex PCR; in TCRdb, only in-frame clones are kept and a portion is missing. The table records 35,000 or so clones, approximately 85% of them present only once. The sample was unsorted PBMCs, taken 2.2 years after starting antiretroviral therapy. The receptor set was obtained from a man between 18 and 35 years old with HIV.

The chain employs TRBV5-5 and TRBJ2-3, with 11 bases lining up with TRBD1. CDR1 is SGHKS and CDR2 is YYEKEE in the germline V gene (reference sequence). CDR3 size: 16 residues. V lost 2 bases, J lost 6 bases, and 8 bases stayed unmatched. CDR3 nucleotide sequence: TGTGCCAGCAGCTTACACGGACAGGGGGCCGGGGATACGCAGTATTTT. Amino acid sequence: CASSLHGQGAGDTQYF. The full variable domain, rest sourced from reference TRBV5-5 and TRBJ2-3, is DAGVTQSPTHLIKTRGQQVTLRCSPISGHKSVSWYQQVLGQGPQFIFQYYEKEERGRGNFPDRFSARQFPNYSSELNVNALLLGDSALYLCASSLHGQGAGDTQYFGPGTRLTVL.

CDR3: CSVEDGTGVSYNEQFF. Written as DNA, the CDR3 is TGCAGCGTTGAAGACGGGACAGGGGTCTCCTACAATGAGCAGTTCTTC. The chain has TRBV29-1 and TRBJ2-1; 10 bases map to TRBD1. The V gene end was trimmed by 0 bases and the J gene end by 0 bases; junction bases not matched to a gene: 2. CDR1 SQVTM and CDR2 ANQGSEA come from the germline V gene. CDR3 length equals 16 residues.

The count of this clone is one. The chain has TRBV2 and TRBJ2-1, with 9 nucleotides matching TRBD2. This CDR3 has 16 amino acids. Germline values: CDR1 SNHLY, CDR2 FYNNEI. The V and J ends lost 3 bases and 4 bases, in that order; junction bases with no gene match: 7. This CDR3 is CASSDLLSGRYNEQFF. The CDR3 region has the DNA TGTGCCAGCAGTGATCTTCTTAGCGGGAGATACAATGAGCAGTTCTTC.

The chain joins TRBV2 to TRBJ1-2; the match to TRBD1 covers 9 bases. The CDR3 runs to 17 residues. Germline V gives CDR1 SNHLY, CDR2 FYNNEI. The J segment lost 2 bases and the V segment lost 8 bases, leaving 15 bases of the junction unmatched. The CDR3 reads CASGSPGQGGLNYGYTF. The DNA of the CDR3 is TGTGCCAGCGGGTCCCCGGGACAGGGCGGCCTAAACTATGGCTACACCTTC.

The V call is TRBV27, the J call TRBJ1-4; 7 bases map to TRBD1. From germline, CDR1 is MNHEY and CDR2 SMNVEV (reference sequence). With 5 bases clipped from V and 4 bases from J, the junction kept 7 bases outside the gene matches. There are 15 residues in the CDR3. CDR3 residues: CASSPWTGYNEKLFF. CDR3 nucleotides: TGTGCCAGCAGTCCCTGGACAGGTTATAATGAAAAACTGTTTTTT.

The chain carries TRBV5-6 and TRBJ1-5, with D uncertain. The germline V gene has CDR1 SGHDT and CDR2 YYEEEE. V lost 3 bases and J 0 bases, leaving 7 bases between the germline ends. The CDR3 covers 14 residues. Here the CDR3 reads CASSSQYSNQPQHF. The CDR3 DNA reads TGTGCCAGCAGCTCTCAGTATAGCAATCAGCCCCAGCATTTT. Combining the CDR3 with reference TRBV5-6 and TRBJ1-5 gives the whole variable domain DAGVTQSPTHLIKTRGQQVTLRCSPKSGHDTVSWYQQALGQGPQFIFQYYEEEERQRGNFPDRFSGHQFPNYSSELNVNALLLGDSALYLCASSSQYSNQPQHFGDGTRLSIL.

This clone has a handful of counts. V and J are TRBV28 and TRBJ1-4; a weak D match, TRBD1 (6 bases). The CDR3 covers 15 residues. Germline CDR1 reads MDHEN; CDR2 reads SYDVKM. The V end lost 2 bases, the J end lost 0 bases, and 7 bases lay between the germline ends. This CDR3 is CASSLAGATNEKLFF. The CDR3 nucleotides read TGTGCCAGCAGTTTAGCAGGGGCAACTAATGAAAAACTGTTTTTT.

The V call is TRBV4-2, the J call TRBJ1-3; D gene ambiguous. Germline V lookup: CDR1 LGHNA, CDR2 YNFKEQ. With 0 bases removed from V and 1 base from J, the gap between germline ends came to 7 bases. The CDR3 length is 15 residues. This chain's CDR3 is CASSQDPYSGNTIYF. CDR3 bases: TGTGCCAGCAGCCAAGATCCGTATTCTGGAAACACCATATATTTT.

The chain employs TRBV19 and TRBJ2-1; TRBD2 agrees at 9 bases. The CDR3 runs to 15 residues. Germline V gives CDR1 LNHDA, CDR2 SQIVND (reference sequence). Trimming took 6 bases from V and 3 from J; bases not matched to a gene: 6. CDR3 amino acids: CASRTLAGNYNEQFF. The CDR3 DNA reads TGTGCCAGTAGGACACTAGCGGGTAACTACAATGAGCAGTTCTTC.

The V gene is TRBV10-3, the J gene TRBJ2-1; 13 bases line up with TRBD2. The CDR3 loop spans 14 amino acids. Unmatched junction bases numbered 10, after V lost 10 bases and J lost 10 bases. The germline V gene encodes CDR1 ENHRY and CDR2 SYGVKD. CDR3 DNA: TGTGCCACCGACGACGGACTAGCGGGAGCCGAGCAGTTCTTC. Protein product: CATDDGLAGAEQFF.